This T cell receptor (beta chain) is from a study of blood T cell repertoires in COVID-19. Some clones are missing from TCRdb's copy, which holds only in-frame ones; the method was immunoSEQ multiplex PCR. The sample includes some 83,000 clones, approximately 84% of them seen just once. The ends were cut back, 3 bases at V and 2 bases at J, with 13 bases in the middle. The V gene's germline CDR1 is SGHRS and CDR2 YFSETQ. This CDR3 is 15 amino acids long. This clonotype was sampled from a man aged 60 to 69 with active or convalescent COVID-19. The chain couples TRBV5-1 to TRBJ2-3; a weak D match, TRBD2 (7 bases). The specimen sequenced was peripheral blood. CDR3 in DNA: TGCGCCAGCAGCTCCGCGGGGGCGAACACAGATACGCAGTATTTT. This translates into CASSSAGANTDTQYF.